This T cell receptor beta chain was obtained from a study of blood T cell repertoires in COVID-19 (TCRdb year 2020). With regard to the full study: Samples covering the acute and convalescent phases of COVID-19 were provided by collaborators in the United States, Italy and Spain. The material from the prospective study consisted of cDNA or gDNA derived from T cells, B-cell-depleted T cells, or PBMCs. Subjects who had been exposed to COVID-19, were actively infected with it, or had recovered from it provided the deeply sampled blood TCRbeta repertoires that made up the dataset. A freely available public database, intended as a resource for researchers studying the immune response to SARS-CoV-2, is where the repertoires were released. The samples were drawn from the first 160 participants of the ongoing ImmuneRACE study and from 1,254 subjects provided by 6 global collaborators. The sample metadata nearly always contained a de-identified subject ID, COVID-19 status, age in years and sex. Where available, HLA class I and class II types were taken from metadata supplied by the sample provider and were not determined by assay-based typing.

One collaborating source in Seattle enrolled patients while the patients were actively infected and followed the patients over time throughout the course of disease. The collaborating institutions used their own protocols to collect whole blood in K2EDTA tubes. Collaborator samples were shipped for TCRbeta analysis as frozen whole blood, isolated PBMCs, or DNA extracted from either sample type. TCRbeta CDR3 regions were amplified from genomic DNA by means of the immunoSEQ Assay, a bias-controlled multiplex PCR. Under the source paper's analysis protocol: Nucleated cell counts per sample were estimated from amplification of reference gene primers within the assay. Sequence reads were collapsed and filtered to measure the absolute abundance of every unique TCRbeta CDR3 rearrangement. For each sample, productive Simpson clonality was calculated by taking the square root of Simpson's diversity index across productive rearrangements. The immuneACCESS repertoire file appears here via TCRdb, limited to in-frame rearrangements. These files lack a portion of the clones; in checked studies, under half of the deficit traces to unresolved V genes, and the cause of the others is not known. V and J calls and clone size are as listed in that table; D and trimming were resolved from the DNA. The table for this sample lists 45,000 to 65,000 clones; roughly four fifths of them were counted only once. The ten largest clonotypes hold roughly a quarter of the sample.

Concerning this clone itself: Its target antigen remains unknown. No base-level quality is on record; no much larger clone is a single base apart.

Here is what the overall study found, with its caveats: Clinical and demographic metadata were provided uncurated, with the amount varying by source and participant.

The germline V gene gives CDR1 as SGHRS and CDR2 as YFSETQ. The CDR3 measures 14 amino acids from cysteine to phenylalanine. The entry retains the CDR3 DNA only, 42 bases that are in frame from base 1. V is trimmed back by 7 bases and J by 6 bases, and the junction contains 4 bases that no gene match accounts for. Sequencing was carried out using peripheral blood. The source is a woman of 80 years or more with COVID-19, enrolled during active disease. Recombination joined TRBV5-1 with TRBJ2-2; 12 nucleotides in the junction match TRBD2. In nucleotide form, the sequence is TGCGCCAGCCGCCTAGCGGGAGGGCCCGGGGAGCTGTTTTTT. Translated, this gives CASRLAGGPGELFF.